The entry that follows covers one T cell receptor beta chain sequence. Its antigen is not identified. This entry is derived from a study of response to subunit inactivated influenza vaccine. Points from the study as a whole: Each seasonal influenza vaccination, the authors suggested, recruits few new T cells.

Germline-derived CDR1 and CDR2 are DFQATT and SNEGSKA (reference sequence). Germline trimming cut 5 bases from V and 5 bases from J; bases unmatched to any gene: 9. This CDR3 comprises 14 residues. One entry per CDR3 protein, called by TCRdb with MiXCR from the RT-PCR reads. This sample has about 780,000 distinct CDR3 sequences, with about a fifth found just once. The chain employs TRBV20-1 and TRBJ2-7; 10 nucleotides agree with TRBD1. The source material was PBMCs from blood, sampled around 5 days after vaccination. This sequence was found in a man between 50 and 59 years old who received an inactivated influenza vaccine. This chain's CDR3 is CSARKATGGNEQYF. The CDR3 DNA follows: TGCAGTGCTCGTAAGGCGACAGGGGGCAACGAGCAGTACTTC.